The clone carrying this T cell receptor (beta chain) was seen many times. As yet, its antigen is unknown. The data derive from a study of T-cell reconstitution after alpha-beta-depleted transplantation in children. Notes on the study in general: Among T cells one year after transplant, newly produced cells accounted for most counts and diversity. At day 60, the high TCRbeta diversity found in some patients originated from recipient T cells and thymic progenitors that had survived. Two months or so post-transplant, alpha-beta T cells reportedly derived from several hundred expanded graft clones.

There are 15 residues in the CDR3. Trimming shortened V by 2 bases and J by 4 bases, and 13 bases separated the two germline ends. Per germline, CDR1 SGHTA and CDR2 FQGNSA. Preparing the TCRbeta library involved the use of unique molecular identifiers. Using its own MiXCR run on the PCR reads, TCRdb lists one record per CDR3 protein. In the table there are about 98,000 distinct CDR3 sequences, 4.5% to 7.5% of which are singletons. Sequenced here: PBMCs, mostly from graft donor cells, sampled 60 days after TCRalphabeta/CD19-depleted stem cell transplant. The clonotype comes from a female patient aged 2-15 years who had a stem cell transplant for Fanconi anemia, so the T cells may come from the graft donor. This sequence joins TRBV7-2 and TRBJ2-3, with D unresolved. The CDR3 region is CASSLSPAAADTQYF. CDR3 nucleotide sequence: TGTGCCAGCAGCTTAAGTCCTGCTGCTGCAGATACGCAGTATTTT.